The 21 T cell receptor beta chains below come from one sample, sequenced in a study of glioma-infiltrating T cells after dendritic cell vaccination. The assay was immunoSEQ multiplex PCR, and TCRdb's table has in-frame clones only and misses some. The table has about 67,000 clones, 81% seen once. The sequences come from blood, collected before dendritic cell vaccination. These receptors originate from a human donor with glioblastoma.

The V gene is TRBV13, the J gene TRBJ2-1; D possibly corresponds to TRBD1 (6 bases). Trimming left V 3 bases short and J 3 bases short, with 15 bases between. Germline V gene data show CDR1 as PRHDT and CDR2 as FYEKMQ (reference sequence). The CDR3 totals 16 residues. Here the CDR3 reads CASSFAVGAVYNEQFF. The CDR3 nucleotides are TGTGCCAGCAGCTTTGCCGTGGGGGCGGTCTACAATGAGCAGTTCTTC.

There are a few counts of this clone. This sequence joins TRBV7-2 and TRBJ1-1; a weak D match, TRBD1 (6 bases). The length of the CDR3 is 16 residues. Germline V gene lookup returns CDR1 SGHTA and CDR2 FQGNSA. Trimming left V 3 bases short and J 5 bases short, with 19 bases between. Here the CDR3 DNA reads TGTGCCAGCAGCTTCACCCCGGACCATAGGGGGACTGAAGCTTTCTTT. Translated: CASSFTPDHRGTEAFF.

In this sample, this clone turned up once. J is TRBJ1-2 and V is TRBV6-6; 7 bases match TRBD1. Unmatched junction bases numbered 7, after V lost 6 bases and J lost 3 bases. The CDR3 runs 14 residues. The germline gives CDR1 MNHNY, CDR2 SVGAGI (reference sequence). CDR3 sequence (DNA): TGTGCCAGCAGGCTCACCGGGACAGACTATGGCTACACCTTC. Protein sequence: CASRLTGTDYGYTF.

The V and J genes are TRBV7-6 and TRBJ2-1; 7 nucleotides align to TRBD2. CDR1 and CDR2 (germline): SGHVS, FNYEAQ. V lost 3 bases and J lost 3; bases outside the gene matches: 2. The CDR3 is 14 amino acids. The CDR3 region is CASSLGRDYNEQFF. The CDR3 DNA reads TGTGCCAGCAGCTTGGGGAGGGACTACAATGAGCAGTTCTTC.

The chain links TRBV5-1 to TRBJ2-1, with D possibly matching TRBD1 (5 bases). CDR3 length: 13 amino acids. Germline assignment: CDR1 SGHRS and CDR2 YFSETQ. Trimming cost V 0 bases and J 6 bases, with 7 bases left between them. Written as DNA, the CDR3 is TGCGCCAGCAGCTTGGGACAGCTCAATGAGCAGTTCTTC. It translates to CASSLGQLNEQFF.

The rearrangement uses TRBV18 and TRBJ1-6; 10 bases line up with TRBD1. The CDR3 consists of 15 residues. Germline assignment: CDR1 KGHSH and CDR2 LQKENI. V dropped 4 bases and J dropped 8; count of bases not matched to a gene: 5. This chain's CDR3 is CASSLRDRGDSPLHF. In DNA, the CDR3 is TGTGCCAGCTCACTAAGGGACAGGGGCGATTCACCCCTCCACTTT.

This clone was picked up a small number of times. The chain joins TRBV19 to TRBJ1-5, with TRBD1 matching 10 bases. This CDR3 has 16 amino acids. The germline CDR1 and CDR2 sequences are LNHDA and SQIVND (reference sequence). The V gene end was trimmed by 0 bases and the J gene end by 7 bases; junction bases not matched to a gene: 6. The CDR3 sequence: CASSIDTTGGRQPQHF. The DNA for the CDR3 is TGTGCCAGTAGTATAGATACGACAGGGGGCCGGCAGCCCCAGCATTTT.

The chain links TRBV4-2 to TRBJ1-2, with 7 positions matching TRBD1. J gave up 4 bases and V 6 bases, and 8 bases lay outside the gene matches. CDR1 and CDR2 from the germline V gene are LGHNA and YNFKEQ. This CDR3 is 14 amino acids long. The CDR3 loop is CASRLTGTAYGYTF. CDR3 DNA sequence: TGTGCCAGCAGACTCACCGGGACAGCCTATGGCTACACCTTC.

By its share, this clone is medium-sized. This rearrangement joins TRBV15 to TRBJ2-7, with no clear D. The CDR3 is made up of 15 amino acids. The ends were cut back, 0 bases at V and 0 bases at J, with 9 bases in the middle. Germline V gives CDR1 LNHNV, CDR2 YYDKDF (reference sequence). DNA for the CDR3: TGTGCCACCAGCAGAGATTCCGGCGGCTCCTACGAGCAGTACTTC. Translation: CATSRDSGGSYEQYF.

The chain recombines TRBV6-1 with TRBJ2-7; D is possibly TRBD1 (7 bases). The CDR3 is 15 amino acids. The V gene's germline CDR1 is MNHNS and CDR2 SASEGT. With 2 bases removed from V and 0 bases from J, the gap between germline ends came to 11 bases. The CDR3 spells CASSEPGGSSYEQYF. Written as DNA, the CDR3 is TGTGCCAGCAGTGAACCAGGGGGGAGCTCCTACGAGCAGTACTTC.

This chain joins TRBV27 and TRBJ1-1; no definite D call. V gave up 2 bases and J gave up 0 bases, with 4 bases separating them. There are 13 residues in the CDR3. From germline, CDR1 is MNHEY and CDR2 SMNVEV (reference sequence). DNA for the CDR3: TGTGCCAGCAGTTTAGGGCTGAACACTGAAGCTTTCTTT. It codes for CASSLGLNTEAFF.

The J gene is TRBJ2-1, the V gene TRBV6-5, with TRBD2 identical over 10 bases. The V and J ends lost 6 bases and 6 bases, in that order; junction bases with no gene match: 8. CDR1 MNHEY and CDR2 SVGAGI come from the germline V gene. The CDR3 covers 15 residues. The chain's CDR3 is CASSSLAGAGNEQFF. The CDR3 DNA is TGTGCCAGCAGCTCTCTAGCGGGGGCCGGCAATGAGCAGTTCTTC.

A word on this clone: One junction end does not reproduce the germline sequence, and a read error may be involved. This rearrangement joins TRBV7-7 to TRBJ2-2, with TRBD2 as a possible D gene (5 bases). This CDR3 region has 13 residues. Per the germline V gene, CDR1 is SSHAT and CDR2 is FNYEAQ (reference sequence). CDR3 amino acids: CASSFRGLGELFF. CDR3 bases: TGTGCTAGCAGTTTCCGGGGATTAGGGGAGCTGTTTTTT. Looking up the rest from reference TRBV7-7 and TRBJ2-2 gives the full variable domain: GAGVSQSPRYKVTKRGQDVTLRCDPISSHATLYWYQQALGQGPEFLTYFNYEAQPDKSGLPSDRFSAERPEGSISTLTIQRTEQRDSAMYRCASSFRGLGELFFGEGSRLTVL.

The V gene is TRBV7-8, the J gene TRBJ1-2; 9 bases are a match to TRBD1. This CDR3 is 21 amino acids long. CDR1 and CDR2 (germline): SGHVS, FQNEAQ. J gave up 0 bases and V 5 bases, and 22 bases lay outside the gene matches. Here the CDR3 DNA reads TGTGCCAGCAGCCTTCCGGGACAGGGACTTCCCACAGGGACTACTAACTATGGCTACACCTTC. Protein product: CASSLPGQGLPTGTTNYGYTF. The whole variable domain, filled in from reference TRBV7-8 and TRBJ1-2, reads GAGVSQSPRYKVAKRGQDVALRCDPISGHVSLFWYQQALGQGPEFLTYFQNEAQLDKSGLPSDRFFAERPEGSVSTLKIQRTQQEDSAVYLCASSLPGQGLPTGTTNYGYTFGSGTRLTVV.

V usage is TRBV5-1 and J usage is TRBJ1-4, with 7 positions matching TRBD1. The CDR3 spans 15 residues. Per the germline V gene, CDR1 is SGHRS and CDR2 is YFSETQ. After removal of 7 bases from V and 0 bases from J, the junction contained 6 bases not matched to a gene. CDR3 in amino acids: CASGPGQATNEKLFF. DNA for the CDR3: TGCGCCAGCGGACCCGGACAGGCAACTAATGAAAAACTGTTTTTT.

The rearrangement joins TRBV4-2 to TRBJ1-2, with no clear D. The V and J ends lost 0 bases and 4 bases respectively, with 9 bases between them. The CDR3 totals 14 residues. Germline V lookup: CDR1 LGHNA, CDR2 YNFKEQ. CDR3 residues: CASSQDTATYGYTF. As DNA, the CDR3 is TGTGCCAGCAGCCAAGATACAGCAACCTATGGCTACACCTTC.

V and J are TRBV6-1 and TRBJ2-5, with TRBD2 matching 12 bases. The V and J ends lost 8 bases and 1 base, in that order; junction bases with no gene match: 5. The germline V gene encodes CDR1 MNHNS and CDR2 SASEGT. The CDR3 is 15 residues long. Here the CDR3 DNA reads TGTGCCAGCGCTGCGACTAGCGGGGGCCAAGAGACCCAGTACTTC. It specifies CASAATSGGQETQYF.

The chain joins TRBV29-1 to TRBJ1-3, with TRBD1 matching over 8 bases. This CDR3 comprises 14 residues. Germline CDR1 and CDR2: SQVTM and ANQGSEA. V shed 4 bases, J shed 2 bases, and the junction held 4 bases outside the gene matches. The CDR3: CSVGDRGAGNTIYF. The CDR3 nucleotides read TGCAGCGTTGGAGACAGGGGTGCTGGAAACACCATATATTTT.

This clone was found once. The gene calls are TRBV5-6 and TRBJ2-3; D not resolved. Between the trimmed V and J ends, which lost 3 bases and 4 bases, there was a span of 6 bases. The CDR3 runs 12 residues. Germline CDR1 is SGHDT and CDR2 is YYEEEE. The CDR3 DNA reads as TGTGCCAGCAGCTCGGGTGCAGATACGCAGTATTTT. Residues: CASSSGADTQYF.

This chain uses TRBV19 with TRBJ1-6; no clear D gene. The CDR3 has 14 amino acids. V was trimmed by 1 base and J by 5 bases, leaving 6 bases between them. Germline V gene data show CDR1 as LNHDA and CDR2 as SQIVND (reference sequence). As DNA, the CDR3 is TGTGCCAGTAGTATAGCCCAGGATAATTCACCCCTCCACTTT. This codes for CASSIAQDNSPLHF.

This chain uses TRBV7-8 with TRBJ1-1; D is perhaps TRBD1 (5 bases). V lost 1 base, J lost 1 base, and 7 bases lay in between. This CDR3 has 14 amino acids. Per the germline V gene, CDR1 is SGHVS and CDR2 is FQNEAQ. The CDR3 reads CASSLGTGNTEAFF. The CDR3 DNA reads TGTGCCAGCAGCTTAGGAACAGGGAACACTGAAGCTTTCTTT.